The clone carrying this TCR beta chain was observed a few times. This sample was taken from a study of metastatic and nonmetastatic thyroid tumors. Study in general: Where malignant and benign thyroid patients were concerned, repertoires were compared across blood and tumor or nodule tissue.

Study processing details: Clinicopathological groups of papillary thyroid cancer showed CDR3 differences that were used to build a distant-metastasis classifier. With MiXCR, TCRdb called clones anew from the PCR reads. The V and J calls come from TCRdb's annotation, not from the publication. Found here are around 26,000 clones, approximately 3.7% of them singletons; the top ten hold roughly 3.1%. No treatment of any kind had been given to any patient before thyroid surgery. The CDR3 contains 13 residues. The trim removed 6 bases at V and 7 bases at J, leaving 5 bases unmatched. The chain is built from TRBV12-3 or TRBV12-4 and TRBJ2-1; 8 bases map to TRBD1. The source of this sequence is a male donor with papillary thyroid cancer or a benign thyroid nodule (not recorded which). Some clones in this sample may be carry-over from other donors' samples. What was sequenced was blood. The CDR3 loop is CASRTGQGNEQFF. Here the CDR3 DNA reads TGTGCCAGCAGGACTGGACAGGGAAATGAGCAGTTCTTC.